The 5 T cell receptor beta chains in this list originate from one sample, sequenced in a study of cytomegalovirus exposure and HLA in healthy donors. 60 Vbeta and 13 Jbeta primers were used in PCR. Measured with immunoSEQ multiplex PCR; TCRdb has only the in-frame clones, and not every one. The sample contains around 160,000 clones, 77% of which appear only once. The material sequenced was PBMCs. These receptors came from a male donor in good health and CMV-seropositive.

In its sample, this clone was seen once. At one of its ends the junction is not consistent with the germline gene, which may arise from a read error. The J gene is TRBJ2-2, the V gene TRBV7-9; the D gene is possibly TRBD2 (6 bases). Germline lookup yields CDR1 SEHNR and CDR2 FQNEAQ (reference sequence). The CDR3 totals 16 residues. CDR3 coding DNA: TGTTCCAGCAGCTTACCGCCGGGCCAGCGGGTGGGGGAGCTGTTTTTT. Translation gives CSSSLPPGQRVGELFF.

This chain links TRBV7-2 with TRBJ2-7; TRBD2 agrees at 13 bases. Germline-derived CDR1 and CDR2 are SGHTA and FQGNSA. Trimming took 4 bases from V and 6 from J; bases not matched to a gene: 6. This CDR3 region has 15 residues. The chain's CDR3 is CASSSGTSGVAEQYF. The CDR3 DNA sequence: TGTGCCAGCAGCTCCGGGACTAGCGGGGTTGCCGAGCAGTACTTC. Based on the CDR3 plus reference TRBV7-2 and TRBJ2-7, the full variable domain is GAGVSQSPSNKVTEKGKDVELRCDPISGHTALYWYRQSLGQGLEFLIYFQGNSAPDKSGLPSDRFSAERTGGSVSTLTIQRTQQEDSAVYLCASSSGTSGVAEQYFGPGTRLTVT.

The rearrangement uses TRBV5-6 and TRBJ2-5; tentative D call: TRBD1 (5 bases). V dropped 0 bases and J dropped 5 bases, with 11 bases sitting between them. Per the germline V gene, CDR1 is SGHDT and CDR2 is YYEEEE. This CDR3 spans 14 amino acids. The CDR3 nucleotides are TGTGCCAGCAGCTTGGTTGGGGCGGAGGAGACCCAGTACTTC. The encoded protein is CASSLVGAEETQYF.

The rearrangement joins TRBV10-3 to TRBJ2-3; 10 bases are a match to TRBD2. V lost 6 bases, J lost 2 bases, and 14 bases stayed unmatched. The CDR3 is 18 amino acids. CDR1 and CDR2 (germline): ENHRY, SYGVKD. For the CDR3, the DNA is TGTGCCATCAGCCCAGGACTAGCGGTAAACCTTCCCACAGATACGCAGTATTTT. Residues: CAISPGLAVNLPTDTQYF.

The genes are TRBV5-4 and TRBJ2-7, with D possibly matching TRBD1 (6 bases). Germline lookup yields CDR1 SGHNT and CDR2 YYREEE (reference sequence). The CDR3 loop spans 12 amino acids. V was pared by 4 bases and J by 7 bases, with 12 bases between. The CDR3 is CASSRLQGEQYF. CDR3 DNA sequence: TGTGCCAGCAGCCGCTTACAGGGAGAGCAGTACTTC.